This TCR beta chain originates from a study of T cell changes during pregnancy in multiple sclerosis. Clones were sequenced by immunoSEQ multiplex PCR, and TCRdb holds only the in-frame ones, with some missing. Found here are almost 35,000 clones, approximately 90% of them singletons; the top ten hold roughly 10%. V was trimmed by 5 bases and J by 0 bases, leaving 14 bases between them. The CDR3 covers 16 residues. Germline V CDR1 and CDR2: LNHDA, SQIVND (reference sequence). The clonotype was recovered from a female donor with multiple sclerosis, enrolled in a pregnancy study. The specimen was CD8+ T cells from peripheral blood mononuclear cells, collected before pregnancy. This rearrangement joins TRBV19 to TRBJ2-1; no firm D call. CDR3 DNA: TGTGCCAGTAGTCCCTTAGTCCTGAGCTCCTACAATGAGCAGTTCTTC. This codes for CASSPLVLSSYNEQFF.